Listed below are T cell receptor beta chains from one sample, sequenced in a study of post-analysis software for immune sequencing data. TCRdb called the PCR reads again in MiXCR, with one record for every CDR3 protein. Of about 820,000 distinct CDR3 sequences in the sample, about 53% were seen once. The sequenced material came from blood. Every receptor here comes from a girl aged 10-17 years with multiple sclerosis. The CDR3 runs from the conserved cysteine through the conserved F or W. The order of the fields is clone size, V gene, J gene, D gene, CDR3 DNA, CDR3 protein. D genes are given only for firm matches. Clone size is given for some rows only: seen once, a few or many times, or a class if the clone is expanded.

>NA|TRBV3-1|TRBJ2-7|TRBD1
TGTGCCAGCAGCCAACTCTTGGGGGACAGGGGGCGCGAGCAGTACTTC
CASSQLLGDRGREQYF
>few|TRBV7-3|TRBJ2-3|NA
TGTGCCAGCAGGCCCGGACTCCGGAGCGGAGCGGCAGATACGCAGTATTTT
CASRPGLRSGAADTQYF
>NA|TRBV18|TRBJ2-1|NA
TGTGCCAGCTCAGGGGTTCATGGACTCCCCTATTACAATGAGCAGTTCTTC
CASSGVHGLPYYNEQFF
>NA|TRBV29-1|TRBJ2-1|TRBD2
TGCAGCGTTGAGCCCGGTCCCCTAGCGGGAGGGTGGGATGAGCAGTTCTTC
CSVEPGPLAGGWDEQFF
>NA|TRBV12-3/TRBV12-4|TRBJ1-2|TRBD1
TGTGCCAGCAGCATCAGGGGGGTTCATGGCTACACCTTC
CASSIRGVHGYTF
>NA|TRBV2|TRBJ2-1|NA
TGTGCCAGCAGGGGGAGACTCTACAATGAGCAGTTCTTC
CASRGRLYNEQFF
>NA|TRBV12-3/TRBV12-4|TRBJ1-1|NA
TGTGCCAGCAGTTTCGAACGGGTGAACACTGAAGCTTTCTTT
CASSFERVNTEAFF
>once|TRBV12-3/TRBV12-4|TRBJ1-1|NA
TGTGCCAGCAGCTACCCTTTCGTGGAAGCTTTCTTT
CASSYPFVEAFF
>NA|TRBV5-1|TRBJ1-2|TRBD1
TGCGCCAGCAGCTACGGACAGGCAAGCAACTATGGCTACACCTTC
CASSYGQASNYGYTF
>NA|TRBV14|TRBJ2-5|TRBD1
TGTGCCAGCAGCCAAAAACTGGGACAGGCGGAGACCCAGTACTTC
CASSQKLGQAETQYF
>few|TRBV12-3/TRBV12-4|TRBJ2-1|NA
TGTGCCAGCAGTTTGACGGGCGGGACCGAGCAGTTCTTC
CASSLTGGTEQFF
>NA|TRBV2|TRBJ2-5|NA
TGTGCCAGCACCCTATCCCACAGCCAAGAGACCCAGTACTTC
CASTLSHSQETQYF
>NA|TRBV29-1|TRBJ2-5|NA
TGCAGCGCTGGAACGAGGAGAGAGACCCAGTACTTC
CSAGTRRETQYF
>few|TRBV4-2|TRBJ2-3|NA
TGTGCCAGCAGCCAAGTCCGCAGGGCGCGCACAGATACGCAGTATTTT
CASSQVRRARTDTQYF
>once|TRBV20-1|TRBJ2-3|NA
TGCAGTGGCAGGGCTAGCACAGATACGCGGTATTTT
CSGRASTDTRYF
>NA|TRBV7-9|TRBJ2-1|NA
TGTGCCAGCAGCACGCCCTCCAATGAGCAGTTCTTC
CASSTPSNEQFF
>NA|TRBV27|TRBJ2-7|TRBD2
TGTGCCAGCAGTCCTAGCGGTAGCATTACCTACGAGCAGTACTTC
CASSPSGSITYEQYF
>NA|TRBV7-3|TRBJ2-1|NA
TGTGCCAGCAGCTTAAGGGCAGGGGTAAACAATGAGCAGTTCTTC
CASSLRAGVNNEQFF